This passage covers 31 T cell receptor beta chains from one sample sequenced in a study of blood T cell repertoires in COVID-19. Assay: immunoSEQ multiplex PCR; the TCRdb copy retains only in-frame clones and omits some. The data show over 400,000 clones, with roughly 89% seen just once and under 1.5% held by the top ten. Specimen: peripheral blood. The receptor set was obtained from a young woman with active or convalescent COVID-19.

This sequence joins TRBV11-2 and TRBJ2-7; 7 positions agree with TRBD1. Per the germline V gene, CDR1 is SGHAT and CDR2 is FQNNGV. CDR3 length equals 13 residues. Trimming at V came to 6 bases and at J to 4 bases, leaving 6 bases not matched to a gene. The CDR3 bases are TGTGCCAGCAGGAGAACAGGGGAGTACGAGCAGTACTTC. Amino acids: CASRRTGEYEQYF.

The V gene is TRBV29-1, the J gene TRBJ1-1; tentatively, D is TRBD1 (5 bases). CDR3 size: 16 residues. Germline V gene data show CDR1 as SQVTM and CDR2 as ANQGSEA. V lost 6 bases and J lost 3, with 23 bases in between. In nucleotides, the CDR3 is TGCAGCGTCTCCACCGGCTTAGGGGCGCGAGACACTGAAGCTTTCTTT. Amino acids: CSVSTGLGARDTEAFF.

V usage is TRBV5-1 and J usage is TRBJ1-1; maybe TRBD1 (6 bases). Germline-derived CDR1 and CDR2 are SGHRS and YFSETQ. V was clipped by 3 bases and J by 5 bases, with 14 bases between them. This CDR3 is 14 amino acids long. The CDR3 DNA is TGCGCCAGCAGCTCTGGGCAGGGGACGACTGAAGCTTTCTTT. Translating gives CASSSGQGTTEAFF.

The chain couples TRBV13 to TRBJ2-7; 11 nucleotides align to TRBD2. The germline V gene encodes CDR1 PRHDT and CDR2 FYEKMQ (reference sequence). The J segment lost 4 bases and the V segment lost 6 bases, leaving 8 bases of the junction unmatched. This CDR3 has 15 residues. The CDR3 sequence is CASRETSGTGYEQYF. The CDR3 nucleotides are TGTGCCAGCAGGGAGACTAGCGGGACGGGGTACGAGCAGTACTTC.

This clone is a singleton in its sample. V is TRBV6-5 and J is TRBJ2-7, with 7 bases identical to TRBD1. CDR1 is MNHEY, CDR2 SVGAGI, per germline. The length of the CDR3 is 13 residues. Unmatched junction bases numbered 12, after V lost 6 bases and J lost 10 bases. The CDR3 loop reads CASSPTGQVPQYF. The CDR3 nucleotides read TGTGCCAGCAGCCCCACTGGACAGGTGCCCCAGTACTTC.

The CDR3 region has the DNA TGCGCCAGCAGCTCTTCGTGGACAGGGGGCGGTAATTCACCCCTCCACTTT. Protein: CASSSSWTGGGNSPLHF. This chain uses TRBV5-1 with TRBJ1-6; 11 bases match TRBD1. This CDR3 is 17 amino acids long. V shed 3 bases and J 6 bases; nucleotides not matched to a gene: 8. Looked up from germline, CDR1 is SGHRS and CDR2 is YFSETQ.

This sequence joins TRBV4-1 and TRBJ1-2, with D possibly matching TRBD1 (6 bases). V was pared by 4 bases and J by 7 bases, with 22 bases between. The CDR3 contains 16 residues. Germline lookup yields CDR1 MGHRA and CDR2 YSYEKL. For the CDR3, the DNA is TGCGCCAGCAGCCCAGAAGACAGGTCGGTGGGGGTTGGCTACACCTTC. Its translation is CASSPEDRSVGVGYTF.

This clone showed up just a few times. The gene calls are TRBV18 and TRBJ1-2; D may be TRBD1 (5 bases). CDR1 KGHSH and CDR2 LQKENI come from the germline V gene. The CDR3 is made up of 17 amino acids. Trimming removed 2 bases at V and 4 bases at J, with 20 bases between. The CDR3 is CASSPSFDSQGGYGYTF. In DNA, the CDR3 is TGTGCCAGCTCACCATCCTTCGATAGTCAGGGTGGCTATGGCTACACCTTC.

The rearrangement uses TRBV7-2 and TRBJ1-1; perhaps TRBD1 as D (6 bases). Germline CDR1 SGHTA, CDR2 FQGNSA. V was pared by 1 base and J by 2 bases, with 11 bases between. CDR3 size: 15 residues. CDR3 DNA sequence: TGTGCCAGCAGCTTAGGACAGGAGATAAACACTGAAGCTTTCTTT. This codes for CASSLGQEINTEAFF.

This chain joins TRBV6-4 and TRBJ2-1; weak D call: TRBD2 (5 bases). Trimming took 4 bases from V and 1 from J, leaving 14 bases between them. Germline loops: CDR1 MRHNA, CDR2 SNTAGT. There are 16 residues in the CDR3. The CDR3 loop reads CASSVHSGESYNEQFF. The DNA for the CDR3 is TGTGCCAGCAGTGTGCACAGCGGCGAGTCCTACAATGAGCAGTTCTTC.

This chain connects TRBV25-1 to TRBJ2-1; D not certain. The CDR3 is 13 residues long. V was cut by 1 base and J by 9 bases, with 10 bases left in between. The V gene's germline CDR1 is MGHDK and CDR2 SYGVNS. Written as DNA, the CDR3 is TGTGCCAGCAGTGAATTAGTTTCCGGTGAGCAGTTCTTC. The encoded protein is CASSELVSGEQFF.

The CDR3 spells CASSFFTGQGNGNEQFF. The CDR3 DNA is TGTGCCAGCAGCTTTTTCACAGGACAGGGGAACGGGAATGAGCAGTTCTTC. The rearrangement joins TRBV11-2 to TRBJ2-1, with 9 positions matching TRBD1. The V and J ends lost 3 bases and 7 bases, in that order; junction bases with no gene match: 13. The length of the CDR3 is 17 residues. Per germline, CDR1 SGHAT and CDR2 FQNNGV.

V is TRBV6-4 and J is TRBJ2-2; D might be TRBD2 (7 bases). V was trimmed by 6 bases and J by 2 bases, leaving 13 bases between them. Germline V lookup: CDR1 MRHNA, CDR2 SNTAGT. The CDR3 is 15 amino acids. The DNA of the CDR3 is TGTGCCAGCAGGGGGGCTAGCGGCAACACCGGGGAGCTGTTTTTT. Protein: CASRGASGNTGELFF.

The chain uses TRBV19 and TRBJ2-2, with TRBD1 as a possible D gene (6 bases). Trimming cost V 2 bases and J 7 bases, with 11 bases left between them. Germline CDR1 is LNHDA and CDR2 is SQIVND (reference sequence). This CDR3 is built from 14 residues. The CDR3 DNA reads as TGTGCCAGTAGTATAAAGCAGGGGAACGGGGAGCTGTTTTTT. Amino acids: CASSIKQGNGELFF.

The chain carries TRBV18 and TRBJ2-2; weak D call: TRBD2 (7 bases). The germline V gene encodes CDR1 KGHSH and CDR2 LQKENI. The germline V and J ends were trimmed by 3 bases and 4 bases, with 12 bases remaining between them. The CDR3 is 15 residues long. This CDR3 is CASSPGGQSTGELFF. The DNA for the CDR3 is TGTGCCAGCTCACCGGGGGGGCAGAGCACCGGGGAGCTGTTTTTT.

The rearrangement uses TRBV19 and TRBJ1-2, with a weak D call TRBD1 (5 bases). In germline, CDR1 is LNHDA, CDR2 SQIVND (reference sequence). CDR3 length: 12 amino acids. Trimming took 6 bases from V and 8 from J, leaving 13 bases between them. Written as DNA, the CDR3 is TGTGCCAGTAGAGACAGTTTACGGGGCTACACCTTC. Translating it yields CASRDSLRGYTF.

This clone was seen once. The chain has TRBV6-2 or TRBV6-3 and TRBJ1-3, with unresolved D. The CDR3 extends over 13 amino acids. CDR1 is MNHEY and CDR2 is SVGEGT in the germline V gene. V gave up 2 bases and J gave up 2 bases, with 4 bases separating them. The CDR3 spells CASSYLPGNTIYF. CDR3 nucleotides: TGTGCCAGCAGTTACCTTCCTGGAAACACCATATATTTT.

DNA for the CDR3: TGTGCCAGCAGCTTAGAGGTCACGTCGGGCTCTGGAAACACCATATATTTT. Translating gives CASSLEVTSGSGNTIYF. The chain joins TRBV7-2 to TRBJ1-3; D unresolved. The germline gives CDR1 SGHTA, CDR2 FQGNSA. Trimming pared 1 base from V and 0 bases from J, leaving 13 bases between. CDR3 length: 17 residues.

This chain connects TRBV2 to TRBJ1-6, with TRBD1 as a possible D gene (5 bases). Germline V gene sequence: CDR1 SNHLY, CDR2 FYNNEI. This CDR3 is 16 amino acids long. Trimming left V 1 base short and J 10 bases short, with 17 bases between. The CDR3 coding sequence is TGTGCCAGCAGTGAAGTTCATCAGGGCTTGGGATCACCCCTCCACTTT. This codes for CASSEVHQGLGSPLHF.

The chain uses TRBV10-3 and TRBJ2-7; 7 bases are a match to TRBD2. There are 16 residues in the CDR3. The V segment lost 4 bases and the J segment 2 bases; nucleotides outside the gene matches: 11. CDR1 and CDR2 from the germline V gene are ENHRY and SYGVKD. The chain's CDR3 is CAISVPASGATYEQYF. DNA for the CDR3: TGTGCCATCAGTGTTCCGGCTAGCGGCGCTACCTACGAGCAGTACTTC.

The count of this clone is one. V and J are TRBV2 and TRBJ1-2, with 9 bases lining up with TRBD1. Germline lookup yields CDR1 SNHLY and CDR2 FYNNEI. After removal of 10 bases from V and 6 bases from J, the junction contained 6 bases not matched to a gene. This CDR3 is built from 12 residues. The CDR3: CANRRTGDGYTF. CDR3 bases: TGTGCCAACAGAAGGACAGGGGATGGCTACACCTTC.

The chain uses TRBV5-6 and TRBJ2-2; D is ambiguous. In germline, CDR1 is SGHDT, CDR2 YYEEEE. The CDR3 is made up of 16 amino acids. Trimming cost V 4 bases and J 0 bases, with 13 bases left between them. CDR3 coding DNA: TGTGCCAGCAGCACCCCCCGCCGCGCGAACACCGGGGAGCTGTTTTTT. It encodes CASSTPRRANTGELFF.

This clone is a singleton in its sample. J is TRBJ1-5 and V is TRBV19; TRBD1 aligns across 9 bases. The germline CDR1 and CDR2 sequences are LNHDA and SQIVND (reference sequence). The CDR3 spans 14 residues. Trimming cost V 3 bases and J 6 bases; bases outside gene matches: 3. CDR3 loop: CASSIRDRAQPQHF. CDR3 DNA sequence: TGTGCCAGTAGTATCCGGGACAGGGCTCAGCCCCAGCATTTT. Looking up the rest from reference TRBV19 and TRBJ1-5 gives the full variable domain: DGGITQSPKYLFRKEGQNVTLSCEQNLNHDAMYWYRQDPGQGLRLIYYSQIVNDFQKGDIAEGYSVSREKKESFPLTVTSAQKNPTAFYLCASSIRDRAQPQHFGDGTRLSIL.

The V call is TRBV7-9, the J call TRBJ2-3; 7 bases agree with TRBD2. Germline V CDR1 and CDR2: SEHNR, FQNEAQ (reference sequence). V lost 5 bases, J lost 3 bases, and 11 bases stayed unmatched. The CDR3 spans 16 residues. DNA of the CDR3: TGTGCCAGCAGCGCGTCTTGCCATAGCGGGACAGATACGCAGTATTTT. This translates into CASSASCHSGTDTQYF.

The gene calls are TRBV6-5 and TRBJ1-6; 9 nucleotides match TRBD1. This CDR3 is built from 14 residues. The germline CDR1 and CDR2 sequences are MNHEY and SVGAGI. J gave up 10 bases and V 7 bases, and 8 bases lay outside the gene matches. The CDR3 DNA sequence: TGTGCCAGCACCCCCGGGACAGGGAGGTCACCCCTCCACTTT. Its translation is CASTPGTGRSPLHF.

The chain employs TRBV6-1 and TRBJ1-2; tentatively, D is TRBD1 (5 bases). CDR1 is MNHNS and CDR2 is SASEGT in the germline V gene. The CDR3 runs to 17 residues. V gave up 2 bases and J gave up 5 bases, with 21 bases separating them. The CDR3 region is CASSEPGMEGPGYGYTF. The CDR3 nucleotides read TGTGCCAGCAGTGAACCCGGAATGGAGGGCCCAGGGTATGGCTACACCTTC.

The rearrangement links TRBV6-2 or TRBV6-3 to TRBJ2-1; the D is unclear. Germline CDR1 is MNHEY and CDR2 is SVGEGT. V lost 0 bases and J lost 1, with 7 bases in between. This CDR3 is built from 15 residues. For the CDR3, the DNA is TGTGCCAGCAGTTACTCTGAGCTATCCTACAATGAGCAGTTCTTC. This codes for CASSYSELSYNEQFF.

This sequence joins TRBV15 and TRBJ1-6; D uncertain. The CDR3 length is 17 residues. Germline CDR1 is LNHNV and CDR2 is YYDKDF (reference sequence). Trimming took off 0 bases at V and 7 bases at J, with 16 bases between the two ends. The CDR3 region has the DNA TGTGCCACCAGCAGAGATCTCGTCGGTGTGGGCAATTCACCCCTCCACTTT. It is translated as CATSRDLVGVGNSPLHF.

As regards this clone: The same CDR3 arises from other DNA sequences in this sample as well. The chain uses TRBV5-1 and TRBJ2-7; the D gene is possibly TRBD1 (6 bases). Per germline, CDR1 SGHRS and CDR2 YFSETQ. The CDR3 extends over 14 amino acids. V lost 3 bases and J lost 0, with 10 bases in between. The CDR3 sequence: CASSYTGSSYEQYF. Here the CDR3 DNA reads TGCGCCAGCAGCTACACAGGGAGCTCCTACGAGCAGTACTTC.

This chain joins TRBV5-1 and TRBJ1-5, with a possible D match to TRBD1 (6 bases). Germline values: CDR1 SGHRS, CDR2 YFSETQ. The CDR3 extends over 16 amino acids. The V and J ends lost 0 bases and 5 bases respectively, with 15 bases between them. Here the CDR3 DNA reads TGCGCCAGCAGCTTGGATTCAGGGGCAGGCGATCAGCCCCAGCATTTT. Translating it yields CASSLDSGAGDQPQHF.

The V and J genes are TRBV3-1 (or the pseudogene TRBV3-2) and TRBJ1-2; D perhaps matches TRBD1 (5 bases). Trimming pared 4 bases from V and 8 bases from J, leaving 20 bases between. The V gene's germline CDR1 is LGHDT and CDR2 YNNKEL (reference sequence). The CDR3 totals 15 residues. CDR3 bases: TGTGCCAGCAGCCTTGCCCCCCTCGGGGGGATGGGCTACACCTTC. Translating it yields CASSLAPLGGMGYTF.